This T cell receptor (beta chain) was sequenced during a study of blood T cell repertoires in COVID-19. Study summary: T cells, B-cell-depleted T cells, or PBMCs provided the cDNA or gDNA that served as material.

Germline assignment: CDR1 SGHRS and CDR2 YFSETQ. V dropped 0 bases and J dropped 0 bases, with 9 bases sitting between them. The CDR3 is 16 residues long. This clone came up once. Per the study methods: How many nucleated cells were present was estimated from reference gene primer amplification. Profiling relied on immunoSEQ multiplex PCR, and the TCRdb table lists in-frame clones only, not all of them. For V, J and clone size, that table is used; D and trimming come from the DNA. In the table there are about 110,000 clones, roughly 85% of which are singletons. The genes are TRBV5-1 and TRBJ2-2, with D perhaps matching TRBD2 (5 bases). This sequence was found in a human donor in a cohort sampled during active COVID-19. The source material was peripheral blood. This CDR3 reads CASSLGLDSNTGELFF. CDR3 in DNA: TGCGCCAGCAGCTTGGGGCTGGACTCGAACACCGGGGAGCTGTTTTTT. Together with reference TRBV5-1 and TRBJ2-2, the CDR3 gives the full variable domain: KAGVTQTPRYLIKTRGQQVTLSCSPISGHRSVSWYQQTPGQGLQFLFEYFSETQRNKGNFPGRFSGRQFSNSRSEMNVSTLELGDSALYLCASSLGLDSNTGELFFGEGSRLTVL.